This T cell receptor beta chain is from a study of cytomegalovirus exposure and HLA in healthy donors. Only in-frame clones appear in the TCRdb table, and some are missing; sequencing was by immunoSEQ multiplex PCR. The sample consists of about 360,000 clones, just over 85% of them appearing once. CDR1 SGHVS and CDR2 FQNEAQ come from the germline V gene. V was pared by 0 bases and J by 8 bases, with 12 bases of the junction left unmatched. The CDR3 is made up of 16 amino acids. V and J are TRBV7-8 and TRBJ1-1, with TRBD1 matching over 7 bases. Sequenced sample: PBMCs. This clonotype was sampled from a woman between 18 and 29 years old in good health and CMV-seronegative. CDR3 coding DNA: TGTGCCAGCAGCTTAGCGCTAAGTGACAGGGCGGAAGAAGCTTTCTTT. Its protein is CASSLALSDRAEEAFF. Full variable domain (remainder filled in from reference TRBV7-8 and TRBJ1-1): GAGVSQSPRYKVAKRGQDVALRCDPISGHVSLFWYQQALGQGPEFLTYFQNEAQLDKSGLPSDRFFAERPEGSVSTLKIQRTQQEDSAVYLCASSLALSDRAEEAFFGQGTRLTVV.